One T cell receptor beta chain is described in this entry. The data were produced by immunoSEQ multiplex PCR, yet TCRdb's version contains in-frame clones alone and is incomplete. Here the sample spans fewer than 550,000 clones, about 79% being singletons. This entry belongs to a study of shared clonotypes between healthy human individuals. The CDR3 runs to 16 residues. CDR1 is MGHDK and CDR2 is SYGVNS in the germline V gene. V gave up 2 bases and J gave up 10 bases, with 18 bases separating them. This TCR was recovered from a middle-aged woman in good health. Some clones in this sample may be carry-over from other donors' samples. J is TRBJ1-6 and V is TRBV25-1, with D possibly TRBD1 on 5 matching bases. Sequencing used PBMCs. The CDR3 bases are TGTGCCAGCAGTGAAGAATTCGTGACAGTGAGATCACCCCTCCACTTT. It is translated as CASSEEFVTVRSPLHF.